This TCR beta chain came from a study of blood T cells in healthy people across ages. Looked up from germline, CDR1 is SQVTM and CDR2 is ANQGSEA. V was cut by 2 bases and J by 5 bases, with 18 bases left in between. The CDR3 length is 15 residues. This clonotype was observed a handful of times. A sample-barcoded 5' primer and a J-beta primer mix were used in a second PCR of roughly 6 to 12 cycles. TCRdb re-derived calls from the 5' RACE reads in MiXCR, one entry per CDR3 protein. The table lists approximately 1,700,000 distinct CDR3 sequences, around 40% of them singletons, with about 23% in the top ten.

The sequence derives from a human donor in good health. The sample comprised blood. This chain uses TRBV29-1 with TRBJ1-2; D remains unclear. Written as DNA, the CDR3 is TGCAGCGTTGAAATGCAACAGAGTTTTTTTTATGGCTACACCTTC. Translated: CSVEMQQSFFYGYTF.